One sample yielded the 21 T cell receptor beta chains listed below, sequenced in a study of CXCR3-negative and CXCR3-positive naive CD8 T cells. These receptors are not linked to any known antigen. Findings of the study overall: The study found more hydrophobic TRB CDR3s in CXCR3-positive naive cells than in CXCR3-negative naive cells.

It was by 5' RACE with UMI labels that the TRB cDNA libraries were prepared. One entry per CDR3 protein, without DNA, is what TCRdb gives after re-calling the 5' RACE reads. This repertoire includes under 110,000 distinct CDR3 sequences. Sequenced material: naive CXCR3+ CD8+ T cells from blood. Subset meaning: CD45RO-CCR7+CD27+CD95- naive CD8+ T cells expressing CXCR3 (TNR3+). The receptors were gathered from a human donor in good health. Some clones in this sample may be carry-over from other donors' samples.

This sequence joins TRBV12-3 or TRBV12-4 and TRBJ2-7; TCRdb selects TRBD2, and the lack of DNA leaves this call unchecked. CDR3 length: 16 residues. CDR3 sequence reads: CASSPRTSGPSYEQYF.

V usage is TRBV27 and J usage is TRBJ2-7; TCRdb calls TRBD2, which cannot be checked without DNA. Germline assignment: CDR1 MNHEY and CDR2 SMNVEV (reference sequence). The CDR3 loop spans 13 amino acids. This CDR3 is CASSPRGGREQYF.

The J gene is TRBJ2-2, the V gene TRBV2. The CDR3 sequence is 14 residues long. Germline CDR1 reads SNHLY; CDR2 reads FYNNEI. CDR3: CASQGWQHTGELFF.

This chain connects TRBV4-1 to TRBJ2-7. Germline CDR1 and CDR2: MGHRA and YSYEKL. The CDR3 loop spans 14 amino acids. The CDR3 is CASRPTGSSYEQYF.

The chain recombines TRBV6-2 or TRBV6-3 with TRBJ2-3; the TRBD1 assignment by TCRdb is unverifiable without DNA. CDR3 length: 16 amino acids. Germline values: CDR1 MNHEY, CDR2 SVGEGT. The CDR3: CASSPGGVISTDTQYF.

V usage is TRBV7-2 and J usage is TRBJ2-5; lacking DNA, the TRBD2 call made by TCRdb goes unchecked. Germline V gene lookup returns CDR1 SGHTA and CDR2 FQGNSA. CDR3 length equals 20 residues. The chain's CDR3 is CASSLVLAWVAGGLRETQYF.

The CDR3 reads CSARGGTSSYEQYF. The chain is built from TRBV29-1 and TRBJ2-7; there is no DNA to check the TCRdb D call of TRBD1. The CDR3 loop spans 14 amino acids. The germline V gene has CDR1 SQVTM and CDR2 ANQGSEA.

The chain couples TRBV9 to TRBJ1-1. Per the germline V gene, CDR1 is SGDLS and CDR2 is YYNGEE. The CDR3 is 14 amino acids. The CDR3 sequence is CASSVVGANTEAFF.

The chain carries TRBV5-1 and TRBJ1-2. The CDR3 covers 16 residues. Germline-derived CDR1 and CDR2 are SGHRS and YFSETQ. The CDR3 region is CASSLVDSGLENGYTF.

J is TRBJ2-5 and V is TRBV3-1; TCRdb's D call, TRBD2, is unchecked because there is no DNA. This CDR3 spans 17 amino acids. CDR1 LGHDT and CDR2 YNNKEL come from the germline V gene (reference sequence). The CDR3 region is CASSQEGPLRYQETQYF.

This rearrangement joins TRBV7-6 to TRBJ1-1. The V gene's germline CDR1 is SGHVS and CDR2 FNYEAQ. The CDR3 has 12 residues. CDR3 region: CASSLDKAEAFF.

V gene TRBV27 combines with J gene TRBJ1-6. Germline CDR1 and CDR2: MNHEY and SMNVEV (reference sequence). The CDR3 runs 20 residues. CDR3 sequence: CASSLSSETIPNLANSPLHF.

The chain uses TRBV7-3 and TRBJ1-1. This CDR3 is 14 amino acids long. Germline CDR1 and CDR2: SGHTA and FQGTGA. CDR3 protein: CASSLTRMNTEAFF.

The chain employs TRBV5-1 and TRBJ2-3; TCRdb designates TRBD1, a call that cannot be tested without DNA. The length of the CDR3 is 15 residues. CDR1 and CDR2 from the germline V gene are SGHRS and YFSETQ. The CDR3 sequence: CASSFTSGALDTQYF.

V usage is TRBV20-1 and J usage is TRBJ2-1. The CDR3 is made up of 14 amino acids. Per germline, CDR1 DFQATT and CDR2 SNEGSKA (reference sequence). The chain's CDR3 is CSARGGSSYNEQFF.

The CDR3 sequence: CSACPSVSYNEQFF. This chain uses TRBV20-1 with TRBJ2-1. CDR3 length equals 14 residues. Germline assignment: CDR1 DFQATT and CDR2 SNEGSKA (reference sequence).

The V call is TRBV29-1, the J call TRBJ1-2. CDR1 and CDR2 from the germline V gene are SQVTM and ANQGSEA. The CDR3 covers 12 residues. CDR3 amino acids: CSVEGSTNGYTF.

The chain combines TRBV6-5 with TRBJ2-7; TCRdb indicates TRBD1, and absent DNA this call remains unverified. Germline values: CDR1 MNHEY, CDR2 SVGAGI. The CDR3 consists of 14 residues. This CDR3 is CASSYTRDRDEQYF.

J is TRBJ1-2 and V is TRBV5-6; the D call of TRBD1 rests on TCRdb alone, since no DNA is present to check it. Germline CDR1 SGHDT, CDR2 YYEEEE. This CDR3 is built from 15 residues. CDR3: CASSRGTYSNYGYTF.

The chain couples TRBV6-5 to TRBJ2-3; there is no DNA to check the TCRdb D call of TRBD2. CDR3 size: 15 residues. The V gene's germline CDR1 is MNHEY and CDR2 SVGAGI. The CDR3 region is CASKTSGGSTDTQYF.

The chain recombines TRBV7-3 with TRBJ2-7. The CDR3 covers 14 residues. Germline V lookup: CDR1 SGHTA, CDR2 FQGTGA. The CDR3 sequence is CASSSSGGAYEQYF.